The 27 T cell receptor beta chains given below trace back to one sample, sequenced in a study of blood T cell repertoires in COVID-19 (dated by TCRdb to between 2020 and 2021). The library was made by the immunoSEQ multiplex PCR assay. TCRdb re-hosts the immuneACCESS table, in-frame sequences only. Its copies lack some clones; in the studies checked, an unresolved V gene accounts for under half of them, and the cause for the rest is not known. The sample has roughly 140,000 clones on record, around 89% of them singletons. The ten largest clones capture roughly 15% of the sample. What was sequenced was peripheral blood. The receptors were sampled from a woman aged 40 to 55 with acute or convalescent COVID-19.

This chain links TRBV10-2 with TRBJ2-2; 10 bases fit TRBD1. CDR1 and CDR2 (germline): WSHSY, SAAADI. The trim removed 0 bases at V and 6 bases at J, leaving 4 bases unmatched. This CDR3 is built from 16 residues. The DNA for the CDR3 is TGCGCCAGCAGTGAGTCGGGACAGGGGTACGCCGGGGAGCTGTTTTTT. Its translation is CASSESGQGYAGELFF.

The chain combines TRBV30 with TRBJ1-1, with D perhaps TRBD1 (5 bases). V was shortened by 2 bases and J by 3 bases, with 13 bases between the two germline ends. Germline CDR1 reads GTSNPN; CDR2 reads SVGIG (reference sequence). The CDR3 totals 14 residues. This CDR3 is CAWSWQGRDTEAFF. In nucleotides, the CDR3 is TGTGCCTGGAGTTGGCAGGGTCGCGACACTGAAGCTTTCTTT.

This chain links TRBV4-2 with TRBJ2-7; tentatively, D is TRBD1 (5 bases). CDR3 length equals 15 residues. CDR1 and CDR2 from the germline V gene are LGHNA and YNFKEQ. V was shortened by 4 bases and J by 2 bases, with 15 bases between the two germline ends. The DNA of the CDR3 is TGTGCCAGCAGCCCAACAGGTGGAAGGACCTACGAGCAGTACTTC. Encoded protein: CASSPTGGRTYEQYF.

The chain joins TRBV6-1 to TRBJ2-5; the D gene is possibly TRBD2 (5 bases). Germline CDR1 is MNHNS and CDR2 is SASEGT. The CDR3 is 16 amino acids. V lost 2 bases and J 1 base, leaving 14 bases between the germline ends. The CDR3 protein is CASSELLREPQETQYF. The CDR3 DNA sequence: TGTGCCAGCAGTGAATTGCTCCGGGAACCCCAAGAGACCCAGTACTTC.

The CDR3 DNA follows: TGTGCCAGCAGCGTTAGGATGGGGGGGGCCCTCACAGATACGCAGTATTTT. It yields the protein CASSVRMGGALTDTQYF. The chain is built from TRBV3-1 (or the pseudogene TRBV3-2) and TRBJ2-3, with D perhaps TRBD2 (7 bases). Germline lookup yields CDR1 LGHDT and CDR2 YNNKEL (reference sequence). The V end was cut by 5 bases, the J end by 2 bases, with 20 bases between. This CDR3 contains 17 residues.

The V and J genes are TRBV2 and TRBJ2-5; 14 bases fit TRBD2. The CDR3 sequence is 16 residues long. The germline V gene has CDR1 SNHLY and CDR2 FYNNEI. V shed 6 bases, J shed 5 bases, and the junction held 8 bases outside the gene matches. This CDR3 is CASSLTSGRALETQYF. The CDR3 DNA is TGTGCCAGCAGCTTGACTAGCGGGAGGGCCCTGGAGACCCAGTACTTC. The variable domain in full, completed from reference TRBV2 and TRBJ2-5, reads EPEVTQTPSHQVTQMGQEVILRCVPISNHLYFYWYRQILGQKVEFLVSFYNNEISEKSEIFDDQFSVERPDGSNFTLKIRSTKLEDSAMYFCASSLTSGRALETQYFGPGTRLLVL.

This chain uses TRBV12-3 or TRBV12-4 with TRBJ1-1; D not resolved. V was cut by 4 bases and J by 1 base, with 4 bases left in between. The CDR3 length is 12 residues. CDR3 in DNA: TGTGCCAGCAGTTCCCAGAACACTGAAGCTTTCTTT. This codes for CASSSQNTEAFF.

The V call is TRBV6-5, the J call TRBJ2-7; TRBD1 aligns across 7 bases. The V gene's germline CDR1 is MNHEY and CDR2 SVGAGI. Losses at the gene ends were 5 bases for V and 4 bases for J; bases not matched to a gene: 2. This CDR3 region has 12 residues. The CDR3 protein is CASSKQGYEQYF. Here the CDR3 DNA reads TGTGCCAGCAGTAAACAGGGGTACGAGCAGTACTTC.

The V gene is TRBV7-8, the J gene TRBJ1-1; D perhaps matches TRBD1 (5 bases). The V and J ends lost 3 bases and 0 bases respectively, with 17 bases between them. Germline V gives CDR1 SGHVS, CDR2 FQNEAQ. There are 17 residues in the CDR3. The DNA of the CDR3 is TGTGCCAGCAGCTTTGGGGACGGCCGGGGGGTGAACACTGAAGCTTTCTTT. Residues: CASSFGDGRGVNTEAFF.

The genes are TRBV6-2 or TRBV6-3 and TRBJ1-4, with D possibly matching TRBD1 (5 bases). The germline gives CDR1 MNHEY, CDR2 SVGEGT. The length of the CDR3 is 15 residues. Trimming left V 0 bases short and J 5 bases short, with 10 bases between. The CDR3: CASSYSQGRNEKLFF. The CDR3 nucleotides read TGTGCCAGCAGTTACTCTCAGGGCCGAAATGAAAAACTGTTTTTT.

The CDR3 coding sequence is TGTGCCAGCAGTGATTCGGGACAGGGCAATCAGCCCCAGCATTTT. It specifies CASSDSGQGNQPQHF. The genes are TRBV2 and TRBJ1-5; TRBD1 matches at 8 bases. The CDR3 is 15 amino acids. From germline, CDR1 is SNHLY and CDR2 FYNNEI. Trimming took 3 bases from V and 2 from J; bases not matched to a gene: 3.

This sequence joins TRBV9 and TRBJ2-1, with 10 bases that match TRBD2. V shed 0 bases and J 6 bases; nucleotides not matched to a gene: 9. The germline V gene encodes CDR1 SGDLS and CDR2 YYNGEE. The CDR3 runs 17 residues. CDR3 in DNA: TGTGCCAGCAGCGTAGTTCCCTCGGGACTAGCGTCCAATGAGCAGTTCTTC. This translates into CASSVVPSGLASNEQFF. Looking up the rest from reference TRBV9 and TRBJ2-1 gives the full variable domain: DSGVTQTPKHLITATGQRVTLRCSPRSGDLSVYWYQQSLDQGLQFLIQYYNGEERAKGNILERFSAQQFPDLHSELNLSSLELGDSALYFCASSVVPSGLASNEQFFGPGTRLTVL.

This clone was observed a few times. The chain couples TRBV14 to TRBJ1-4, with D unresolved. CDR3 length: 16 residues. Germline V gene data show CDR1 as SGHDN and CDR2 as FVKESK. V lost 1 base and J 4 bases, leaving 13 bases between the germline ends. The CDR3 loop is CASSQVSGYRNEKLFF. DNA of the CDR3: TGTGCCAGCAGCCAAGTTTCGGGGTATCGTAATGAAAAACTGTTTTTT.

V and J are TRBV18 and TRBJ2-2; 8 bases agree with TRBD2. The trim removed 3 bases at V and 2 bases at J, leaving 8 bases unmatched. The CDR3 covers 17 residues. From germline, CDR1 is KGHSH and CDR2 LQKENI. The CDR3 spells CASSPGISGANTGELFF. The CDR3 nucleotides read TGTGCCAGCTCACCCGGAATTAGCGGGGCCAACACCGGGGAGCTGTTTTTT.

The genes are TRBV11-3 and TRBJ2-7; 7 bases agree with TRBD2. Germline V CDR1 and CDR2: SGHNT, YENEEA. V was clipped by 1 base and J by 5 bases; unmatched bases: 8. The CDR3 has 15 residues. CDR3: CASSLGAGRGNEQYF. The CDR3 bases are TGTGCCAGCAGCTTAGGAGCGGGGAGAGGCAACGAGCAGTACTTC.

The rearrangement uses TRBV27 and TRBJ1-6; TRBD1 matches 8 bases. With V trimmed by 6 bases and J by 9 bases, 13 bases remained unmatched. Germline V CDR1 and CDR2: MNHEY, SMNVEV (reference sequence). The CDR3 is 16 amino acids. The CDR3: CASRRTGSFATSPLHF. CDR3 nucleotides: TGTGCCAGCAGGAGGACAGGGTCATTCGCGACTTCACCCCTCCACTTT.

The chain couples TRBV6-5 to TRBJ1-6, with D unclear. Germline CDR1 reads MNHEY; CDR2 reads SVGAGI. Trimming shortened V by 0 bases and J by 10 bases, and 4 bases separated the two germline ends. The CDR3 loop spans 12 amino acids. The DNA of the CDR3 is TGTGCCAGCAGTTACTCGAGCTCACCCCTCCACTTT. This encodes CASSYSSSPLHF.

CDR3 sequence reads: CASSSGYGSYEQYF. In DNA form, the CDR3 reads TGTGCCAGCTCTTCAGGGTACGGATCCTACGAGCAGTACTTC. This chain links TRBV18 with TRBJ2-7; maybe TRBD1 (5 bases). The CDR3 consists of 14 residues. CDR1 is KGHSH, CDR2 LQKENI, per germline. The germline V and J ends were trimmed by 6 bases and 1 base, with 13 bases remaining between them.

The chain has TRBV6-1 and TRBJ1-3; D remains ambiguous. Germline lookup yields CDR1 MNHNS and CDR2 SASEGT. This CDR3 region has 15 residues. The V gene lost 0 bases and the J gene lost 2 bases, with 8 bases spanning the gap. The CDR3 DNA sequence: TGTGCCAGCAGTGAAGCTCCGGGAGCTGGAAACACCATATATTTT. Protein sequence: CASSEAPGAGNTIYF.

The chain recombines TRBV5-1 with TRBJ1-2; TRBD1 agrees at 7 bases. The CDR3 runs 15 residues. Trimming took 0 bases from V and 7 from J; bases not matched to a gene: 9. CDR1 SGHRS and CDR2 YFSETQ come from the germline V gene. The CDR3 region has the DNA TGCGCCAGCAGCTTGGGCGACAGGGAGGCGGGTGGCTACACCTTC. Its protein product is CASSLGDREAGGYTF.

The chain is built from TRBV6-5 and TRBJ2-7, with 10 bases matching TRBD2. CDR3 length equals 14 residues. In germline, CDR1 is MNHEY, CDR2 SVGAGI. The V segment lost 4 bases and the J segment 5 bases; nucleotides outside the gene matches: 5. Here the CDR3 reads CASSWGLAINEQYF. DNA for the CDR3: TGTGCCAGCAGTTGGGGACTAGCGATCAACGAGCAGTACTTC.

This clone was seen once. The rearrangement joins TRBV25-1 to TRBJ1-4; maybe TRBD1 (6 bases). Germline values: CDR1 MGHDK, CDR2 SYGVNS. V gave up 8 bases and J gave up 4 bases, with 14 bases separating them. This CDR3 comprises 14 residues. CDR3 bases: TGTGCCAGCCGTCCGGGGGGCTTTAATGAAAAACTGTTTTTT. As protein: CASRPGGFNEKLFF.

The rearrangement joins TRBV5-8 to TRBJ2-1, with TRBD1 as a possible D gene (5 bases). This CDR3 is built from 12 residues. Germline V lookup: CDR1 SGHTS, CDR2 YDEGEE. V lost 3 bases to trimming and J lost 6 bases, with 7 bases between them. CDR3 sequence reads: CASSSRVNEQFF. The CDR3 nucleotides read TGTGCCAGCAGCTCCAGGGTCAATGAGCAGTTCTTC.

This chain uses TRBV2 with TRBJ1-5, with 9 bases that match TRBD1. The junction had 3 bases not matched to a gene; V was cut back by 6 bases and J by 0 bases. The CDR3 consists of 15 residues. Looked up from germline, CDR1 is SNHLY and CDR2 is FYNNEI. The CDR3 sequence is CASRGDRVSNQPQHF. The CDR3 region has the DNA TGTGCCAGCAGGGGGGACAGGGTTAGCAATCAGCCCCAGCATTTT.

The rearrangement joins TRBV6-1 to TRBJ1-5, with D possibly being TRBD1 (5 bases). The CDR3 is made up of 14 amino acids. Germline V gives CDR1 MNHNS, CDR2 SASEGT. Trimming pared 3 bases from V and 4 bases from J, leaving 10 bases between. The CDR3 loop reads CASSEWAGNQPQHF. DNA of the CDR3: TGTGCCAGCAGTGAGTGGGCAGGGAATCAGCCCCAGCATTTT.

CDR3 DNA: TGTGCCAGCAGCAAAACAGGAGTCCAGCCCCAGCATTTT. This gives the protein CASSKTGVQPQHF. The rearrangement uses TRBV7-2 and TRBJ1-5, with D tentatively TRBD1 (5 bases). Trimming took 5 bases from V and 7 from J, leaving 12 bases between them. The CDR3 has 13 residues. Germline V gene lookup returns CDR1 SGHTA and CDR2 FQGNSA. The variable domain in full, completed from reference TRBV7-2 and TRBJ1-5, reads GAGVSQSPSNKVTEKGKDVELRCDPISGHTALYWYRQSLGQGLEFLIYFQGNSAPDKSGLPSDRFSAERTGGSVSTLTIQRTQQEDSAVYLCASSKTGVQPQHFGDGTRLSIL.

The rearrangement links TRBV7-2 to TRBJ2-6; 8 positions match TRBD1. With 5 bases clipped from V and 0 bases from J, the junction kept 3 bases outside the gene matches. CDR3 size: 16 residues. Germline lookup yields CDR1 SGHTA and CDR2 FQGNSA. DNA of the CDR3: TGTGCCAGCAGCCCCACAGGGGGCTCTGGGGCCAACGTCCTGACTTTC. This sequence encodes CASSPTGGSGANVLTF.